This paragraph reports one T cell receptor beta chain. This clone's antigen is unknown. There are no base qualities to consult, and no much larger clone falls within one base. From a lookup of the germline V gene, CDR1 and CDR2 are MGHDK and SYGVNS. Counted from cysteine to phenylalanine, this CDR3 has 15 amino acids. The sequence is cut down to CDR3 DNA, 45 bases in frame from base 1. The junction shows trimming of 3 bases on V and 6 bases on J, plus 14 bases between the germline ends. This record belongs to a study of blood T cell repertoires in COVID-19 (dated by TCRdb to 2019 to 2021). Regarding the research as a whole: Collaborator samples came from the United States, Italy and Spain and covered acute and convalescent phases of COVID-19. The material from the prospective study consisted of cDNA or gDNA derived from T cells, B-cell-depleted T cells, or PBMCs. Deeply sampled blood TCRbeta repertoires from subjects exposed to, actively infected with, or recovered from COVID-19 were included in the dataset. The repertoires were released in a freely available public database intended as a resource for research on the immune response to SARS-CoV-2. The samples were drawn from two sources: the first 160 participants of the ongoing ImmuneRACE study, and 950 to 1,500 subjects contributed by 6 global collaborators. Nearly every sample came with metadata listing a de-identified subject ID, COVID-19 status, age in years and sex. Where HLA class I and class II types were available, the types were taken from metadata supplied by the sample provider, not from assay-based typing.

Study-level results and caveats: The quantity of clinical and demographic metadata differed by source and by participant and was supplied without curation.

The immunoSEQ Assay, a bias-controlled multiplex PCR, was used to amplify TCRbeta CDR3 regions from genomic DNA. Turning to the authors' computational methods: Within the assay, amplification of reference gene primers was used to estimate how many nucleated cells each sample contained. Sequence reads were collapsed and filtered to measure the absolute abundance of every unique TCRbeta CDR3 rearrangement. For each sample, productive Simpson clonality was calculated as the square root of Simpson's diversity index over productive rearrangements. Here the immuneACCESS table is served through TCRdb, limited to in-frame sequences with V and J called. Missing clones are a known gap in these copies; in checked studies unresolved V genes cover under half, and the rest lacks a known reason. V, J and clone size were drawn from that table, and D and trimming were deduced from the DNA. Within this sample are just over 250,000 clones, with about 86% of them counted one time only. Around 4.1% of the sample goes to the ten largest clones.

Enrolling through a virtual design, the prospective study's participants ranged in age from roughly 18 to 95 years and lived across some 22 United States geographic areas. Cohort assignment in the prospective study relied on participant-reported clinical history from a screening survey and a study questionnaire. In the prospective study, whole blood, serum and a nasopharyngeal or oropharyngeal swab were collected from each participant by mobile phlebotomists. Over a roughly 2-month period, participants in the prospective study had the option of providing additional blood draws and questionnaires. Blood samples from the prospective study were shipped frozen or at room temperature prior to DNA extraction.

In this chain, TRBV25-1 is recombined with TRBJ2-2; matching of 5 bases hints at TRBD1 as the D gene. The receptor was isolated from a man aged 25 to 40 with acute COVID-19. Sequencing input: PBMCs or T cells enriched from blood (not recorded which). CDR3 region: CASSEPGQWAGELFF. The DNA sequence is given as TGTGCCAGCAGTGAGCCAGGGCAGTGGGCCGGGGAGCTGTTTTTT.